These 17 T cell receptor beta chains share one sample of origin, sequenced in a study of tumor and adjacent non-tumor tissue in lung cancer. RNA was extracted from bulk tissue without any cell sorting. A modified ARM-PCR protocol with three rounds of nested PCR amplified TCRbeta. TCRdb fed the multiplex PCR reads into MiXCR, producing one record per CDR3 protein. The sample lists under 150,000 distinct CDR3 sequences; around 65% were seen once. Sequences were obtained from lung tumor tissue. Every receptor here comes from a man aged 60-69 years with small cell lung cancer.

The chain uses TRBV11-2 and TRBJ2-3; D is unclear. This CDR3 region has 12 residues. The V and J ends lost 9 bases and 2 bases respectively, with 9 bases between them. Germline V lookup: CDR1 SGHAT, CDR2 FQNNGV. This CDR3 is CASNPITDTQYF. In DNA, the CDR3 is TGTGCCAGTAACCCGATCACAGATACGCAGTATTTT.

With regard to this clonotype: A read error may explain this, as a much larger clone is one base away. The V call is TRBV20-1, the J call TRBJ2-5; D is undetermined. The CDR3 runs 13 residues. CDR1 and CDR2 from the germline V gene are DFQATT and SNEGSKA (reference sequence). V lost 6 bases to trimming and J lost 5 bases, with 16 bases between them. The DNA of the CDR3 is TGCAGTGCACCAGTGAGCGTTTGGGAGACCCAGTACTTC. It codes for CSAPVSVWETQYF.

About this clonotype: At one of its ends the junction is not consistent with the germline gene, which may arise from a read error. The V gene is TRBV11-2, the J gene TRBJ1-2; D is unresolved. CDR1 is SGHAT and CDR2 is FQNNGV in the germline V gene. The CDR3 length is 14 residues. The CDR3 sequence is CVSSFQHGDYGYTF. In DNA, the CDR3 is TGTGTCAGCAGCTTCCAACACGGAGACTATGGCTACACCTTC. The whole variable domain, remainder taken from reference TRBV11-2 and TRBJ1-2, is EAGVAQSPRYKIIEKRQSVAFWCNPISGHATLYWYQQILGQGPKLLIQFQNNGVVDDSQLPKDRFSAERLKGVDSTLKIQPAKLEDSAVYLCVSSFQHGDYGYTFGSGTRLTVV.

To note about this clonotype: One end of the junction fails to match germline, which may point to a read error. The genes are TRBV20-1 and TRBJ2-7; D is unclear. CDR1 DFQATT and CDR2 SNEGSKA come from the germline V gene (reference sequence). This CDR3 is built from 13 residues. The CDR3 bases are TGCAGTGCTAGGCGGAAGGGCCCCTACGAGCAGTATTTC. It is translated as CSARRKGPYEQYF.

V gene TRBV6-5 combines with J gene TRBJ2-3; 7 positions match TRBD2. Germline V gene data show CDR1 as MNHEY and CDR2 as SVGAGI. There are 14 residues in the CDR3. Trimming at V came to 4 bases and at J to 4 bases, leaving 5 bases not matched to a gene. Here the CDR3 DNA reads TGTGCCAGCAGTTTGCGGGAGAGTTCAGATACGCAGTATTTT. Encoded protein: CASSLRESSDTQYF.

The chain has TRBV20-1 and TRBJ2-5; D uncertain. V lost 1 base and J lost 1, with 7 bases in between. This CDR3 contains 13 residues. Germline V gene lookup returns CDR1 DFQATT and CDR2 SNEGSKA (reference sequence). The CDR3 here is CSARVTVQETQYF. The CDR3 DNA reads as TGCAGTGCTAGAGTAACGGTCCAAGAGACCCAGTACTTC.

Here the CDR3 DNA reads TGTGCCAACAGTGCCATACAGGGGGCAAACTATGGCTACACCTTC. Protein sequence: CANSAIQGANYGYTF. V is TRBV11-2 and J is TRBJ1-2, with TRBD1 matching over 9 bases. The CDR3 has 15 amino acids. V was pared by 10 bases and J by 2 bases, with 11 bases of the junction left unmatched. Germline CDR1 and CDR2: SGHAT and FQNNGV.

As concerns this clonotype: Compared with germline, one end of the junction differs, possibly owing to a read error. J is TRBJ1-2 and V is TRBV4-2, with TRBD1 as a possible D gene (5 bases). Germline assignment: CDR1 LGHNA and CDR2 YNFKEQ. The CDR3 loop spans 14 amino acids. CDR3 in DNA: TGTGCCATCAGCCAAGAAAGGGACCTCCATGGCTACACCTTC. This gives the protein CAISQERDLHGYTF.

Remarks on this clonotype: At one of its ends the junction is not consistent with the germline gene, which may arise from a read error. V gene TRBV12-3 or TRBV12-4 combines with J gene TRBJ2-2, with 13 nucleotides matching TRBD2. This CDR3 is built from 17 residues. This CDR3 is CASSKTSGRSLTGELFF. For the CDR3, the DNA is TGTGCCAGCAGTAAGACTAGCGGGAGGTCGCTGACCGGGGAGCTGTTTTTC.

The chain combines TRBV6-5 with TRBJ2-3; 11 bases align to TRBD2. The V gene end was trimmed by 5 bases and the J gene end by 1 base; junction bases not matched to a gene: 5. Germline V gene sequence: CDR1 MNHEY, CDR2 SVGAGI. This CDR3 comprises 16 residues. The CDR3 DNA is TGTGCCAGCAGTGTGGGACTAGCGGCTGGCACAGATACGCAGTATTTT. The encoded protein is CASSVGLAAGTDTQYF.

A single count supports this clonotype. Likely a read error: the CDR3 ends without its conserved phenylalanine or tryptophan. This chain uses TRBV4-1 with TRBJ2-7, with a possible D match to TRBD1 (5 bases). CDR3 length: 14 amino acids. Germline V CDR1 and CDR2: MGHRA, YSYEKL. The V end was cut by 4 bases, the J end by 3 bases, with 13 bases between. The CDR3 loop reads CASSPGRQSYEQYL. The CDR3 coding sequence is TGCGCCAGCAGCCCAGGGCGACAGAGCTACGAGCAGTACTTA.

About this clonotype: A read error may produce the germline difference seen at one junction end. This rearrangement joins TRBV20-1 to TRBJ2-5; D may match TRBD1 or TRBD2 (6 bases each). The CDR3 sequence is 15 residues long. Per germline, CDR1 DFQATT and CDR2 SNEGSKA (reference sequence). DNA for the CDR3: TGCGGTGCTAGAGTGGACTTCCGAGGGGGGGAGACCCAGTACTTC. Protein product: CGARVDFRGGETQYF.

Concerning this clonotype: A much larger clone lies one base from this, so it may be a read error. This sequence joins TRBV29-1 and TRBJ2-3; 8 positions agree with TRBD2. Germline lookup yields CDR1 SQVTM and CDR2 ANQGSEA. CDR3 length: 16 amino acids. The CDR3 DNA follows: TGCAGCGTTCGGGGGGGAGAGGGAGGTGGCACAGGTACGCAGTATTTT. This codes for CSVRGGEGGGTGTQYF.

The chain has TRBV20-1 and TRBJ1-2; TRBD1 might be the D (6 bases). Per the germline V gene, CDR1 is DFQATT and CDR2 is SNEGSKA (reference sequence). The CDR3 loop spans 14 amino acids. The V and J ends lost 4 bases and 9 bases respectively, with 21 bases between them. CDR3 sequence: CSATVLGAAGSYTF. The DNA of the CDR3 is TGCAGTGCTACAGTTCTGGGGGCGGCCGGCAGCTACACCTTC.

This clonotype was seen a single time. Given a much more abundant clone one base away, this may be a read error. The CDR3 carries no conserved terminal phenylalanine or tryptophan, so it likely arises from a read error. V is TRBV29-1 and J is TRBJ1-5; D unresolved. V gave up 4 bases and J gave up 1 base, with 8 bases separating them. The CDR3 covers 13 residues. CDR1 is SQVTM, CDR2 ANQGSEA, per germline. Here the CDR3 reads CSVGGTSNQPQHS. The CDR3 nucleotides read TGCAGCGTTGGAGGTACGAGCAATCAGCCCCAGCATTCT.

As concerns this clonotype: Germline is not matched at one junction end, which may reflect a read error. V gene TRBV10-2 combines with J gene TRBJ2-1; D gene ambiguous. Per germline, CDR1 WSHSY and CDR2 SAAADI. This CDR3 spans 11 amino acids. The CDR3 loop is CASSVSTGQFF. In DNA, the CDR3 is TGTGCCAGCAGTGTGTCGACCGGGCAGTTCTTC.

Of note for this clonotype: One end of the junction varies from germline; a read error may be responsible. CDR3 protein: CGSRGRAGAPDTQYF. The CDR3 DNA reads TGTGGCAGCAGGGGGAGGGCAGGGGCGCCAGATACGCAGTATTTT. This sequence joins TRBV6-6 and TRBJ2-3, with D possibly being TRBD1 or TRBD2 (7 bases each). CDR1 is MNHNY, CDR2 SVGAGI, per germline (reference sequence). CDR3 length: 15 residues.